These 20 T cell receptor beta chains were sequenced from one sample in a study of CXCR3-negative and CXCR3-positive naive CD8 T cells. It was by 5' RACE with UMI labels that the TRB cDNA libraries were prepared. One entry per CDR3 protein, without DNA, is what TCRdb gives after re-calling the 5' RACE reads. This listing includes roughly 100,000 distinct CDR3 sequences. The sequenced sample was naive CXCR3- CD8+ T cells from blood. The subset denotes: CD45RO-CCR7+CD27+CD95- naive CD8+ T cells lacking CXCR3 (TNR3-). The receptors stem from a human donor in good health. Some clones in this sample may be carry-over from other donors' samples.

The chain couples TRBV29-1 to TRBJ2-1. The germline V gene encodes CDR1 SQVTM and CDR2 ANQGSEA. The CDR3 has 14 residues. The CDR3 loop reads CSVEDLQNYNEQFF.

This chain connects TRBV4-3 to TRBJ2-1; TCRdb reports TRBD2, a call that lacks DNA to check it against. This CDR3 is 15 amino acids long. Germline V CDR1 and CDR2: LGHNA, YSLEER. The CDR3 here is CASRTTSGGDNEQFF.

The chain couples TRBV7-9 to TRBJ2-7. The CDR3 is made up of 16 amino acids. CDR1 SEHNR and CDR2 FQNEAQ come from the germline V gene (reference sequence). CDR3 amino acids: CASSLDKTSSSYEQYF.

CDR3 residues: CASSSHSVGGRRNTIYF. The chain links TRBV7-9 to TRBJ1-3. CDR1 and CDR2 (germline): SEHNR, FQNEAQ (reference sequence). The CDR3 sequence is 17 residues long.

The genes are TRBV30 and TRBJ2-7. In germline, CDR1 is GTSNPN, CDR2 SVGIG (reference sequence). This CDR3 has 13 residues. Here the CDR3 reads CACSHERSYEQYF.

The V call is TRBV13, the J call TRBJ2-5; TCRdb selects TRBD2, and the lack of DNA leaves this call unchecked. This CDR3 spans 15 amino acids. CDR1 is PRHDT, CDR2 FYEKMQ, per germline (reference sequence). The chain's CDR3 is CASSLNAAGGETQYF.

The V call is TRBV7-6, the J call TRBJ1-1; the TCRdb call, TRBD1, lacks DNA for checking. Germline V gene data show CDR1 as SGHVS and CDR2 as FNYEAQ. The CDR3 covers 14 residues. The CDR3 loop reads CASSLGGGNTEAFF.

Judged by frequency, this clonotype is medium-sized. The chain has TRBV11-3 and TRBJ1-1; the D call from TCRdb, TRBD1, cannot be confirmed without DNA. Germline V gene lookup returns CDR1 SGHNT and CDR2 YENEEA. The CDR3 is 13 residues long. This CDR3 reads CASSSTGFTEAFF.

The CDR3 spells CASSHPRDRGFYEQYF. This chain links TRBV3-1 with TRBJ2-7; the TCRdb D gene call, TRBD1, has no DNA to confirm it. Germline V gene sequence: CDR1 LGHDT, CDR2 YNNKEL (reference sequence). This CDR3 is 16 amino acids long.

The CDR3: CASSLEGGKVYGYTF. V and J are TRBV5-5 and TRBJ1-2. CDR3 length equals 15 residues. CDR1 is SGHKS, CDR2 YYEKEE, per germline (reference sequence).

This chain joins TRBV10-3 and TRBJ2-1; TCRdb proposes TRBD2, but this gene call is untestable without DNA. In germline, CDR1 is ENHRY, CDR2 SYGVKD. This CDR3 is 14 amino acids long. The CDR3: CATTSGSVYSEQFF.

The V gene is TRBV29-1, the J gene TRBJ1-2; there is no DNA to check the TCRdb D call of TRBD1. CDR1 is SQVTM and CDR2 is ANQGSEA in the germline V gene. This CDR3 contains 14 residues. The CDR3 region is CSVVEGCGAYGYTF.

The chain couples TRBV11-3 to TRBJ1-1; TCRdb's D gene call, TRBD1, goes unchecked for lack of DNA. CDR3 length equals 15 residues. Germline lookup yields CDR1 SGHNT and CDR2 YENEEA. The CDR3 is CASSLAGQGNTEAFF. Complete variable domain (other parts from reference TRBV11-3 and TRBJ1-1): EAGVVQSPRYKIIEKKQPVAFWCNPISGHNTLYWYLQNLGQGPELLIRYENEEAVDDSQLPKDRFSAERLKGVDSTLKIQPAELGDSAVYLCASSLAGQGNTEAFFGQGTRLTVV.

This chain connects TRBV11-3 to TRBJ1-1. The CDR3 is 13 amino acids. Germline V gene lookup returns CDR1 SGHNT and CDR2 YENEEA. Here the CDR3 reads CASSIIWNTEAFF.

This CDR3 is CASSPLRAGGPGTDTQYF. This chain joins TRBV7-9 and TRBJ2-3; as DNA is missing, the TRBD2 call by TCRdb cannot be tested. This CDR3 region has 18 residues. The germline gives CDR1 SEHNR, CDR2 FQNEAQ (reference sequence).

The rearrangement uses TRBV6-5 and TRBJ1-1; the TCRdb D gene call, TRBD1, has no DNA to confirm it. CDR1 MNHEY and CDR2 SVGAGI come from the germline V gene. The CDR3 extends over 15 amino acids. The CDR3 spells CASSYSDREGTEAFF.

This chain connects TRBV6-1 to TRBJ2-7; the D gene TCRdb calls, TRBD1, cannot be checked with no DNA. Per germline, CDR1 MNHNS and CDR2 SASEGT. The CDR3 runs to 15 residues. The CDR3 reads CASSEPGQGTYEQYF.

The chain carries TRBV7-2 and TRBJ1-2. This CDR3 has 15 residues. Germline lookup yields CDR1 SGHTA and CDR2 FQGNSA. This chain's CDR3 is CASSLDRGINYGYTF. Variable domain in full (rest from reference TRBV7-2 and TRBJ1-2): GAGVSQSPSNKVTEKGKDVELRCDPISGHTALYWYRQSLGQGLEFLIYFQGNSAPDKSGLPSDRFSAERTGGSVSTLTIQRTQQEDSAVYLCASSLDRGINYGYTFGSGTRLTVV.

The rearrangement links TRBV7-9 to TRBJ2-7; TCRdb's D call, TRBD2, is unchecked because there is no DNA. Germline V gene data show CDR1 as SEHNR and CDR2 as FQNEAQ (reference sequence). This CDR3 contains 13 residues. The CDR3 is CASSTGLSYEQYF.

The CDR3 region is CASSPGTGNNEQFF. The genes are TRBV7-3 and TRBJ2-1; TCRdb calls TRBD1, which cannot be checked without DNA. Germline CDR1 SGHTA, CDR2 FQGTGA. This CDR3 region has 14 residues.